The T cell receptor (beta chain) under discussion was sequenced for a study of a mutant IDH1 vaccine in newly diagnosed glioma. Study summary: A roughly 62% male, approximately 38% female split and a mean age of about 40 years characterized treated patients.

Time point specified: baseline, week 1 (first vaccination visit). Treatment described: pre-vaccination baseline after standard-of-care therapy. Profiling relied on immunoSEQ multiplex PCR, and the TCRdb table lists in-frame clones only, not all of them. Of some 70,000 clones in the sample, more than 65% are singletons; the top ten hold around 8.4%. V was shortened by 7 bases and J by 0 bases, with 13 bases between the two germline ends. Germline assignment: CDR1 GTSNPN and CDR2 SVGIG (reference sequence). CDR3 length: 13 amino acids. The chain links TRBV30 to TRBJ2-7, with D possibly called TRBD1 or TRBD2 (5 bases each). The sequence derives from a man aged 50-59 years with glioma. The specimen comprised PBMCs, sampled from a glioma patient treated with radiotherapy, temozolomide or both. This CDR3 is CASTGANSYEQYF. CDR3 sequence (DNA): TGTGCCTCCACCGGGGCGAACTCCTACGAGCAGTACTTC.